This T cell receptor (beta chain) came from a study of cytotoxic CD8 clonotypes in ibrutinib-treated CLL (dated by TCRdb to the early 2020s). Regarding the complete study: The cohort had 11 relapsed/refractory and 15 treatment-naive patients; around 17 were IGHV unmutated. Partial responses were observed in about 24 patients and complete responses in 2; after a median follow-up of roughly 72 months, remission was maintained in 15 or so patients and progression was observed in roughly twelve. Response samples were taken after a median of 12 months on treatment, ranging from about 6 to 40 months. Samples averaged roughly 260,000 productive templates and approximately 100,000 productive rearrangements. Of the 70 to 100 people in the trial, approximately 26 had longitudinal samples available. Cryopreserved peripheral blood mononuclear cells were obtained prior to treatment, at the time of response, and at either disease progression or sustained remission. All remission and progressive disease samples were collected while patients were still receiving ibrutinib. Broader findings and caveats from the paper: Public clonotypes were rare and either shrank or stayed stable during treatment, and the rise in clonality at ibrutinib response reflected expansion of private clonotypes. At baseline, clonality was higher than in age-matched healthy donors and showed a strong correlation with circulating CD8+ T-cell counts. Sampling times were not matched between patients in sustained remission and patients whose disease was progressing, and lymph node repertoires were not examined. Clonality rose at ibrutinib response, remained stable during sustained remission, and dropped back toward baseline at progression.

Including cysteine and phenylalanine, the CDR3 has 15 amino acids. CDR3 DNA only is kept here, 45 bases in frame from base 1. V loses 5 bases of germline sequence and J loses 1 base, and the interval between the two ends is 15 bases. Based on the germline V gene, the CDR1 and CDR2 sequences are SGHTA and FQGNSA. This clone appeared a few times. Its antigen is still unknown. No base quality information exists; no much larger clone differs at one position. This specimen's time point label, interpreted: about a year on ibrutinib. For TCR beta library preparation, roughly 2 micrograms of genomic DNA were extracted from the cryopreserved PBMCs. Longitudinal blood samples from CLL patients on ibrutinib monotherapy were analyzed using high-throughput TCR beta sequencing. The patients took part in an open-label, single-center phase 2 trial of ibrutinib monotherapy. A MiSeq instrument was used for deep resolution sequencing, which targeted depths ranging from 1 in 1 million up to 1 in 200,000 T cells, with coverage averaging 10x for each clonotype. TCR beta libraries were generated with the immunoSEQ hsTCRB Kit. Per the authors' processing: ImmunoSEQ Data Assistant and ImmunoSEQ Analyzer were used for data analysis, and V, D and J genes were assigned according to IMGT definitions. Clonality was computed as one minus normalized Shannon entropy of productive rearrangement frequencies, ranging from 0 to 1. Only overrepresented clonotypes making up at least 0.05% of the repertoire of each patient were included in the public clonotype analysis. Repertoires from some twelve age-matched healthy donors in immuneACCESS were used as clonality controls. The table comes from immuneACCESS by way of TCRdb, which keeps in-frame sequences with V and J called. Part of the clones is missing from these tables; in studies checked, under half for an unresolved V gene and the rest for unknown reasons. V and J calls plus clone size are reproduced from that table; the DNA served to infer D and trimming. For this sample there are approximately 190,000 clones; roughly 73% appear just once. About an eighth of the sample lies in the top ten.

The rearranged chain carries TRBV7-2 and TRBJ2-7; matching of 5 bases hints at TRBD1 as the D gene. This material consisted of PBMCs, taken after 12 months of ibrutinib treatment. This clonotype was obtained from a human donor with chronic lymphocytic leukemia. The CDR3 region reads CASSPGSGSSYEQYF. DNA sequence: TGTGCCAGCAGCCCCGGCTCAGGGTCATCCTACGAGCAGTACTTC.